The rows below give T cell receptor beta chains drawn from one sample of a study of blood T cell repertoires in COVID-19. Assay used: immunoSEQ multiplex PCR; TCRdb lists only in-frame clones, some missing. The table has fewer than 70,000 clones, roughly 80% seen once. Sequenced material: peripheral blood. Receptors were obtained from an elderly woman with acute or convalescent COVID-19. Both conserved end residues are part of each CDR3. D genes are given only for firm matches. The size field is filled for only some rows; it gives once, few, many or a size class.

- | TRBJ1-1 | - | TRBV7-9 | CASRYITEAFF | TGTGCCAGCAGATATATCACTGAAGCTTTCTTT
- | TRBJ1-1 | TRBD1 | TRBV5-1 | CASSNDGQGARAFF | TGCGCCAGCAGCAATGATGGACAGGGGGCGCGAGCTTTCTTT
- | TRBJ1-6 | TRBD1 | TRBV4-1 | CASSPPGQGAGNSPLHF | TGCGCCAGCAGCCCCCCGGGACAGGGGGCGGGTAATTCACCCCTCCACTTT
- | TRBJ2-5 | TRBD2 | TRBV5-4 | CASSFSGGETQYF | TGTGCCAGCAGCTTTAGCGGGGGAGAGACCCAGTACTTC
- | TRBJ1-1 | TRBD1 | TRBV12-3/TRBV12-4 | CASRTGYTEAFF | TGTGCCAGCAGGACAGGGTACACTGAAGCTTTCTTT
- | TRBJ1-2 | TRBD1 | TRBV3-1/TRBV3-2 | CASRRQDRGRNGYTF | TGTGCCAGCAGACGCCAAGACAGGGGAAGGAATGGCTACACCTTC
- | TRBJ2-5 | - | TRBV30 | CAWNEGMAETQYF | TGTGCCTGGAATGAGGGAATGGCTGAGACCCAGTACTTC
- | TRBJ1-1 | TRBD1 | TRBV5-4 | CASSSTDRGQVEAFF | TGTGCCAGCAGTTCGACGGACAGGGGGCAGGTTGAAGCTTTCTTT
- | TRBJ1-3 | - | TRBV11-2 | CASSSIGPPATVRGNTIYF | TGTGCCAGCAGCTCGATTGGCCCGCCAGCCACAGTTAGGGGAAACACCATATATTTT
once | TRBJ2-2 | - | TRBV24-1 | CATSDPRQTPTGELFF | TGTGCCACCAGTGATCCAAGACAAACTCCTACCGGGGAGCTGTTTTTT
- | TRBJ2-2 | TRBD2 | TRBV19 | CASSPGGGINTGELFF | TGTGCCAGTAGCCCCGGGGGGGGGATTAACACCGGGGAGCTGTTTTTT
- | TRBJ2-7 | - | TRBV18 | CASSRTGISYEQYF | TGTGCCAGCTCAAGAACAGGTATCTCCTACGAGCAGTACTTC
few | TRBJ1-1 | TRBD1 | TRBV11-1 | CASSTGGRGGLTEAFF | TGTGCCAGCAGCACCGGGGGAAGAGGGGGCCTCACTGAAGCTTTCTTT
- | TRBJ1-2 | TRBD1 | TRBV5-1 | CASSADRSYGYTF | TGCGCCAGCAGCGCGGACAGGTCCTATGGCTACACCTTC
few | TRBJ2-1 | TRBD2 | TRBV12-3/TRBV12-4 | CASSFERGGEQFF | TGTGCCAGCAGTTTTGAGCGGGGAGGGGAGCAGTTCTTC
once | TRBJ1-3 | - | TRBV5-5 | CASSLDSSGNTIYF | TGTGCCAGCAGCCTAGACAGCTCTGGAAACACCATATATTTT
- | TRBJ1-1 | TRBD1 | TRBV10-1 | CASSATGGRAFF | TGCGCCAGCAGTGCCACAGGGGGCCGGGCTTTCTTT
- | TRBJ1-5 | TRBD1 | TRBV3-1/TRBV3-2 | CASSLSGQGDQPQHF | TGTGCCAGCAGCCTTTCCGGACAGGGAGATCAGCCCCAGCATTTT
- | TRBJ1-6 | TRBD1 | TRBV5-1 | CASSLVGTGGGSPLHF | TGCGCCAGCAGCTTGGTAGGGACAGGGGGCGGATCACCCCTCCACTTT
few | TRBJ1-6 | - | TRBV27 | CASSGARNNSPLHF | TGTGCCAGCAGCGGCGCGAGGAATAATTCACCCCTCCACTTT
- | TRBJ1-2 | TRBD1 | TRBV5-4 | CASSSPGTANGYTF | TGTGCCAGCAGCTCACCCGGGACAGCAAATGGCTACACCTTC
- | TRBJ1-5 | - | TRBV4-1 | CASSQEQVSYSNQPQHF | TGCGCCAGCAGCCAAGAACAGGTCTCTTATAGCAATCAGCCCCAGCATTTT
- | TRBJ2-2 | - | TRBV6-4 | CASRLLSNTGELFF | TGTGCCAGCAGGCTACTATCAAACACCGGGGAGCTGTTTTTT
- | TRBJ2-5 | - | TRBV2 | CASSPVRSGAKTQYF | TGTGCCAGCAGTCCCGTTCGTAGTGGGGCGAAGACCCAGTACTTC
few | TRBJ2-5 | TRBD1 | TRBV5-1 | CASSLGTGEAETQYF | TGCGCCAGCAGCTTAGGGACAGGGGAGGCAGAGACCCAGTACTTC
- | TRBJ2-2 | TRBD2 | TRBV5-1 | CASSFGLAGGPLKTGELFF | TGCGCCAGCAGCTTCGGACTAGCGGGGGGGCCCTTAAAGACCGGGGAGCTGTTTTTT
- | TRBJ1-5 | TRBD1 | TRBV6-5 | CATQGQRDNQPQHF | TGTGCCACACAGGGACAGCGAGACAATCAGCCCCAGCATTTT
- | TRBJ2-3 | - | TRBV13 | CASSLRDPAGEGTQYF | TGTGCCAGCAGCTTACGTGACCCCGCCGGGGAAGGTACGCAGTATTTT
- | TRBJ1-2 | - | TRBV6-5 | CASSPKGAVNGYTF | TGTGCCAGCAGTCCTAAAGGGGCGGTCAACGGCTACACCTTC
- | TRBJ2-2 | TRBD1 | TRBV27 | CASKSRPPQQGPGELFF | TGTGCCAGCAAATCTCGGCCCCCGCAACAGGGGCCCGGGGAGCTGTTTTTT
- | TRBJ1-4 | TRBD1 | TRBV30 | CAWSARRGTGGFEKLFF | TGTGCCTGGAGTGCCCGGAGGGGGACAGGGGGCTTTGAAAAACTGTTTTTT
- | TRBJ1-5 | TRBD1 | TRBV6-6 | CASSYSGTGQPQHF | TGTGCCAGCAGTTACTCGGGGACAGGGCAGCCCCAGCATTTT
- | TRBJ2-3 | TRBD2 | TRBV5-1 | CASRPRLAADTQYF | TGCGCCAGCAGACCCCGACTAGCAGCAGATACGCAGTATTTT
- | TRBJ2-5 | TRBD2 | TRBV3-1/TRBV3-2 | CASSQVASGGTETQYF | TGTGCCAGCAGCCAAGTGGCTAGCGGGGGCACGGAGACCCAGTACTTC
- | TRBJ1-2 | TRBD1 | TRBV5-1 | CASSPLQGALLDYTF | TGCGCCAGCAGCCCCTTACAGGGGGCTTTACTCGACTACACCTTC
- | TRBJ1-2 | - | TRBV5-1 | CASSLAQGPGGYTF | TGCGCCAGCAGCTTGGCCCAGGGTCCCGGCGGCTACACCTTC
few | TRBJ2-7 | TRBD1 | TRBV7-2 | CASSLARDSYEQYF | TGTGCCAGCAGCTTAGCTCGGGACAGCTACGAGCAGTACTTC
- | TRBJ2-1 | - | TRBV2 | CASSEGPFGNEQFF | TGTGCCAGCAGTGAGGGGCCATTCGGCAATGAGCAGTTCTTC
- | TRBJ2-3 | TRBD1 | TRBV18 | CASSLGTAADTQYF | TGTGCCAGCTCTCTTGGGACAGCGGCAGATACGCAGTATTTT
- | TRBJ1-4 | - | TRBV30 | CAWTLRIGSGEKLFF | TGTGCCTGGACCTTACGGATCGGTTCAGGGGAAAAACTGTTTTTT
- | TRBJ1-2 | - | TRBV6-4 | CASSDTGLDGYTF | TGTGCCAGCAGTGACACGGGACTGGATGGCTACACCTTC
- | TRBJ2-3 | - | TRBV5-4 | CASSSRSPPDTQYF | TGTGCCAGCAGCTCTAGATCTCCCCCAGATACGCAGTATTTT
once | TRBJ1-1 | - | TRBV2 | CASRQDRNTEAFF | TGTGCCAGCAGACAGGACAGAAACACTGAAGCTTTCTTT
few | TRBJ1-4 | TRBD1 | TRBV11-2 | CASSLVRDRGGKLFF | TGTGCCAGCAGCTTAGTCCGGGACAGGGGGGGAAAACTGTTTTTT
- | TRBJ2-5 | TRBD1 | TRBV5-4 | CASSSDRVETQYF | TGTGCCAGCAGCTCCGACAGGGTTGAGACCCAGTACTTC
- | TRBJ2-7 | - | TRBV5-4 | CASSHRKGQSYEQYF | TGTGCCAGCAGCCATCGTAAAGGACAGAGCTACGAGCAGTACTTC
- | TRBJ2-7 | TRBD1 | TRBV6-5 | CASSYAGTGHEQYF | TGTGCCAGCAGTTATGCCGGGACAGGGCACGAGCAGTACTTC
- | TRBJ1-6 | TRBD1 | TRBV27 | CASSTFGQGDSPLHF | TGTGCCAGCTCAACCTTCGGACAGGGTGATTCACCCCTCCACTTT
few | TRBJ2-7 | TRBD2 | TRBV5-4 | CASSLGGGGSSYEQYF | TGTGCCAGCAGCTTGGGAGGCGGGGGGAGCTCCTACGAGCAGTACTTC
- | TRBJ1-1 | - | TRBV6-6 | CASTSDRLGRNTEAFF | TGTGCCAGCACGTCTGATCGTTTGGGGAGGAACACTGAAGCTTTCTTT
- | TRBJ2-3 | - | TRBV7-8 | CASSLARPEGTQYF | TGTGCCAGCAGCTTAGCCCGACCCGAGGGTACGCAGTATTTT
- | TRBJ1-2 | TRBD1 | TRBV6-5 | CASTEDREYGYTF | TGTGCCAGCACCGAGGACAGGGAGTATGGCTACACCTTC
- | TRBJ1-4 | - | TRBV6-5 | CATGGERGEKLFF | TGTGCCACCGGCGGGGAGAGAGGTGAAAAACTGTTTTTT
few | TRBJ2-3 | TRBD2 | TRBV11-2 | CASSLRSGGTDTQYF | TGTGCCAGCAGCTTAAGGAGCGGGGGCACAGATACGCAGTATTTT